One T cell receptor (beta chain) is described in this entry. What it binds is not known. Produced via immunoSEQ multiplex PCR; TCRdb's table is partial and in-frame only. The table has some 150,000 clones, roughly 90% seen once. V shed 4 bases and J shed 1 base, with 20 bases lying between them. Germline CDR1 is LGHDT and CDR2 is YNNKEL (reference sequence). The CDR3 is made up of 17 amino acids. The sample comes from a study of T cell responses to AZD1222 COVID-19 vaccine. General study findings and limits: Females outnumbered males among donors, who were mostly white British; clonal diversity was possibly underestimated. Baseline antibody screening turned up just a handful of seropositive AZD1222 recipients.

The TCR comes from an adult who received the AZD1222 COVID-19 vaccine. This specimen consisted of peripheral blood, obtained 28 days after the second AZD1222 dose. The chain is built from TRBV3-1 (or the pseudogene TRBV3-2) and TRBJ2-7; perhaps TRBD1 as D (7 bases). In DNA, the CDR3 is TGTGCCAGCAGCCCCCATCGCGGCAGGGGGACTTCCTACGAGCAGTACTTC. This encodes CASSPHRGRGTSYEQYF.